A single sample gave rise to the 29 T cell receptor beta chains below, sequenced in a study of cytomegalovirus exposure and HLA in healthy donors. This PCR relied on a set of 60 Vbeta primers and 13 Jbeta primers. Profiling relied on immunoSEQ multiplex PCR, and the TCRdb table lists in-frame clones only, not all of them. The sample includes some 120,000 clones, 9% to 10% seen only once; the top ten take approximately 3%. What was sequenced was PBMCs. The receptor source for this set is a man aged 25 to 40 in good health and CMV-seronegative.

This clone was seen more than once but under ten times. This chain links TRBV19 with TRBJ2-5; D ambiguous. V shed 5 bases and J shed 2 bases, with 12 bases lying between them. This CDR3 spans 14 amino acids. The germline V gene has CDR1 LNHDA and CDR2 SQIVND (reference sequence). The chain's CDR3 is CASSPSWQQETQYF. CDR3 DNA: TGTGCCAGTAGTCCCAGTTGGCAACAAGAGACCCAGTACTTC.

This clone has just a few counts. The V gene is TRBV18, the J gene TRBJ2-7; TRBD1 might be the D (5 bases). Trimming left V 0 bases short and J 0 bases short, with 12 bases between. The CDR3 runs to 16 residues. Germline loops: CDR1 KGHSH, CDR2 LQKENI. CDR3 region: CASSPPYRGYSYEQYF. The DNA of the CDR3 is TGTGCCAGCTCACCACCGTATAGGGGATACTCCTACGAGCAGTACTTC. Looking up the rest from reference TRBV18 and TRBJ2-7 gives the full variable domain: NAGVMQNPRHLVRRRGQEARLRCSPMKGHSHVYWYRQLPEEGLKFMVYLQKENIIDESGMPKERFSAEFPKEGPSILRIQQVVRGDSAAYFCASSPPYRGYSYEQYFGPGTRLTVT.

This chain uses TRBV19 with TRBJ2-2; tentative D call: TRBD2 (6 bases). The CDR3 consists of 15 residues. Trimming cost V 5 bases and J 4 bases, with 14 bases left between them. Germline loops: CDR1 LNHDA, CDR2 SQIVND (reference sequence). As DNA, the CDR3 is TGTGCCAGTAGTTTGGGGGGACGGGGCACCGGGGAGCTGTTTTTT. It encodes CASSLGGRGTGELFF.

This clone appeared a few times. CDR3 DNA sequence: TGTGCCAGCATTGCACGACAGGGGGCAGGTCAGCCCCAGCATTTT. Translating gives CASIARQGAGQPQHF. This chain uses TRBV6-1 with TRBJ1-5; TRBD1 matches at 10 bases. J was trimmed by 6 bases and V by 7 bases; bases with no gene match: 9. Looked up from germline, CDR1 is MNHNS and CDR2 is SASEGT. This CDR3 is 15 amino acids long.

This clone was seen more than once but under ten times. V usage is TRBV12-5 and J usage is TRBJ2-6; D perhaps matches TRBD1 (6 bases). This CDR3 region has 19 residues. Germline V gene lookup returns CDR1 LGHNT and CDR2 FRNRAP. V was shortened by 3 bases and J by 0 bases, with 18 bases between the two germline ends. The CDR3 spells CASGLLGQLSSSGANVLTF. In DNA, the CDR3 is TGTGCTAGTGGTTTATTAGGACAGTTATCCAGCTCTGGGGCCAACGTCCTGACTTTC.

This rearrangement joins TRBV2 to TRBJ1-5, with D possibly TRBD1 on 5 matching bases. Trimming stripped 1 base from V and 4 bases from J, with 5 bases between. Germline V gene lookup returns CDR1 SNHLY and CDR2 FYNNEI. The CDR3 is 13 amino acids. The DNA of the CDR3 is TGTGCCAGCAGTGAAGAGGGGAATCAGCCCCAGCATTTT. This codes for CASSEEGNQPQHF. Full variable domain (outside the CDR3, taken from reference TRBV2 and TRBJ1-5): EPEVTQTPSHQVTQMGQEVILRCVPISNHLYFYWYRQILGQKVEFLVSFYNNEISEKSEIFDDQFSVERPDGSNFTLKIRSTKLEDSAMYFCASSEEGNQPQHFGDGTRLSIL.

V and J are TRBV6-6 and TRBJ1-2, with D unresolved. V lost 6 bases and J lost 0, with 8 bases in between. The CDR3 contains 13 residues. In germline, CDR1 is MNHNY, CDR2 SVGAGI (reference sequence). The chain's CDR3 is CASRTTTNYGYTF. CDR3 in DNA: TGTGCCAGCAGGACCACTACTAACTATGGCTACACCTTC.

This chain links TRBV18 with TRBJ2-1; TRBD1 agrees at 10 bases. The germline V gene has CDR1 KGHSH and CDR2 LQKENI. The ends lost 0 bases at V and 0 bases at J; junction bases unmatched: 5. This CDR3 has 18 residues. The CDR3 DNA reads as TGTGCCAGCTCACCACCGAGGGACAGGGGCCTCTCCTACAATGAGCAGTTCTTC. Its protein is CASSPPRDRGLSYNEQFF.

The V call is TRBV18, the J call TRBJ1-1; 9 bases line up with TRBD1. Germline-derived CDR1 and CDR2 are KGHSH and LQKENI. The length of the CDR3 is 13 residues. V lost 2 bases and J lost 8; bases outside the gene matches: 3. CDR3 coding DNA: TGTGCCAGCTCACCATATGGACAGGGGGAAGCTTTCTTT. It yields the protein CASSPYGQGEAFF.

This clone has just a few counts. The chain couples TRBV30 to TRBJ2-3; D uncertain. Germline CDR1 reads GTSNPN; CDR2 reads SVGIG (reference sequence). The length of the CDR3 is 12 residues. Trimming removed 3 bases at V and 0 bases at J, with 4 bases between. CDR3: CAWRRSTDTQYF. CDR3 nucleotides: TGTGCCTGGAGACGGAGCACAGATACGCAGTATTTT.

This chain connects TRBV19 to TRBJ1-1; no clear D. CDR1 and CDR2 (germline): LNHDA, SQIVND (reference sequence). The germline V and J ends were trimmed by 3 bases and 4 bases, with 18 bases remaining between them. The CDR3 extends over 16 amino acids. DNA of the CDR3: TGTGCCAGTAGTATGAACCGGGGTGGAGGGTTCACTGAAGCTTTCTTT. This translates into CASSMNRGGGFTEAFF.

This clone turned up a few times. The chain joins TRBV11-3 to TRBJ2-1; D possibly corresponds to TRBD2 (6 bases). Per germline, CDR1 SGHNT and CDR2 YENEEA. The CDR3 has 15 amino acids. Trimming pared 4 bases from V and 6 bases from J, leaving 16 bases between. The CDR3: CASSSAGTPTNEQFF. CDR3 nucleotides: TGTGCCAGCAGCTCGGCCGGGACTCCAACCAATGAGCAGTTCTTC.

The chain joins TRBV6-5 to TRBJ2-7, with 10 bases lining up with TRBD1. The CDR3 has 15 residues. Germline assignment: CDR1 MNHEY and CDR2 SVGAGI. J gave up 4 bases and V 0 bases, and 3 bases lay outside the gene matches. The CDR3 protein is CASSYSPDRGYEQYF. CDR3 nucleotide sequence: TGTGCCAGCAGTTACTCCCCGGACAGGGGGTACGAGCAGTACTTC.

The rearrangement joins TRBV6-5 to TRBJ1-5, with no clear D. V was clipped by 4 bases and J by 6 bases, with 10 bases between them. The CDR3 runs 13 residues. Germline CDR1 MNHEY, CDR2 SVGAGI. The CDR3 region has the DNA TGTGCCAGCAGTTTTAGGGAGCGTCAGCCCCAGCATTTT. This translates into CASSFRERQPQHF.

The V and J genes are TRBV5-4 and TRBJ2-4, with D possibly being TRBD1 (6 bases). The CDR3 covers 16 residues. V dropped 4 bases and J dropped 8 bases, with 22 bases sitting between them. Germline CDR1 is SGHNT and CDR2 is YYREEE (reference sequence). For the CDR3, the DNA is TGTGCCAGCAGCATTAGGATACAGGGCGGAATTGACATTCAGTACTTC. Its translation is CASSIRIQGGIDIQYF. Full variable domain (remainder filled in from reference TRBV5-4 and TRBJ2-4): ETGVTQSPTHLIKTRGQQVTLRCSSQSGHNTVSWYQQALGQGPQFIFQYYREEENGRGNFPPRFSGLQFPNYSSELNVNALELDDSALYLCASSIRIQGGIDIQYFGAGTRLSVL.

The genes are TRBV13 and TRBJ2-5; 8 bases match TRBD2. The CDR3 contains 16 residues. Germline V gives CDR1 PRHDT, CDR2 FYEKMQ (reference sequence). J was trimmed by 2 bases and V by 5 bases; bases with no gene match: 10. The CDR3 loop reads CASSIKREIQQETQYF. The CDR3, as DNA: TGTGCCAGCAGCATTAAGCGGGAGATACAACAAGAGACCCAGTACTTC.

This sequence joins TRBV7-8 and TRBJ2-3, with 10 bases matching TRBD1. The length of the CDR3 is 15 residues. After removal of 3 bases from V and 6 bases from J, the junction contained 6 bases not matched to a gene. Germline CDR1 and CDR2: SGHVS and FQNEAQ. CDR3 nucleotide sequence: TGTGCCAGCAGCTTCGGACAGGGGGTCTCGGATACGCAGTATTTT. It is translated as CASSFGQGVSDTQYF.

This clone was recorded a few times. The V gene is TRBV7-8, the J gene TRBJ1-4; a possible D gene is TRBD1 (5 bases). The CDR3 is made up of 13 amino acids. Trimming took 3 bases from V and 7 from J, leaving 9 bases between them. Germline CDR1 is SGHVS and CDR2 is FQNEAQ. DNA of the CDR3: TGTGCCAGCAGCTTGGCAGGGCGTGAAAAACTGTTTTTT. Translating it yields CASSLAGREKLFF. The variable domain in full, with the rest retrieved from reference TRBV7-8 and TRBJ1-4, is GAGVSQSPRYKVAKRGQDVALRCDPISGHVSLFWYQQALGQGPEFLTYFQNEAQLDKSGLPSDRFFAERPEGSVSTLKIQRTQQEDSAVYLCASSLAGREKLFFGSGTQLSVL.

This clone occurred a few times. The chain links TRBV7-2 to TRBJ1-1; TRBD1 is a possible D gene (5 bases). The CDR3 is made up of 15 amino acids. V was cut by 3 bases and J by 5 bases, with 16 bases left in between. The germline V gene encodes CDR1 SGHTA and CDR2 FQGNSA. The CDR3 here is CASSFSRGGDTEAFF. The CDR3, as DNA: TGTGCCAGCAGCTTTTCCCGCGGGGGTGATACTGAAGCTTTCTTT.

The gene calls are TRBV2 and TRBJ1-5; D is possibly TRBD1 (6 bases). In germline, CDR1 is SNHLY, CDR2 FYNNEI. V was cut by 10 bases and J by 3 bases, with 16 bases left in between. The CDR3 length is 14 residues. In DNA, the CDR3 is TGTGCCATTCCCGGGACACCTAACAATCAGCCCCAGCATTTT. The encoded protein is CAIPGTPNNQPQHF. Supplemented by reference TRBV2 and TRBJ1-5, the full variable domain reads EPEVTQTPSHQVTQMGQEVILRCVPISNHLYFYWYRQILGQKVEFLVSFYNNEISEKSEIFDDQFSVERPDGSNFTLKIRSTKLEDSAMYFCAIPGTPNNQPQHFGDGTRLSIL.

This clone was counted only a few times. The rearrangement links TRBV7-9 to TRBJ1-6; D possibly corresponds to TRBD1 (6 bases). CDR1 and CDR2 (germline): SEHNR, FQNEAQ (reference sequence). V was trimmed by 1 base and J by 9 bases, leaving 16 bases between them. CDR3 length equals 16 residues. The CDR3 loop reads CASSLERGGTISPLHF. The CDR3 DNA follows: TGTGCCAGCAGCTTAGAAAGGGGGGGCACAATTTCACCCCTCCACTTT.

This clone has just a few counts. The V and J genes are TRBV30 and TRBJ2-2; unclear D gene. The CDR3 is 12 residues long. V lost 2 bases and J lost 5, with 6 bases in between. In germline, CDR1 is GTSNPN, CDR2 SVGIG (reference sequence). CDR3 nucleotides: TGTGCCTGGAGTTTTCGGACCGGGGAGCTGTTTTTT. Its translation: CAWSFRTGELFF.

The CDR3 loop is CASSPPPGQPQHF. In DNA, the CDR3 is TGTGCCAGCAGTCCGCCCCCAGGGCAGCCCCAGCATTTT. The chain joins TRBV28 to TRBJ1-5; TRBD1 is a possible D gene (5 bases). The CDR3 runs to 13 residues. V lost 5 bases and J 7 bases, leaving 12 bases between the germline ends. The V gene's germline CDR1 is MDHEN and CDR2 SYDVKM.

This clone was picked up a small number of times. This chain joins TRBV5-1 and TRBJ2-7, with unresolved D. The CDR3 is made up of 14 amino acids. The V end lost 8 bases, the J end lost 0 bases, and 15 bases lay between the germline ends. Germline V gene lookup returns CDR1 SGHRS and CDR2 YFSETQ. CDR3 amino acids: CASSLDSSSYEQYF. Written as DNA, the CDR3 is TGCGCCAGTTCATTAGACTCGAGCTCCTACGAGCAGTACTTC.

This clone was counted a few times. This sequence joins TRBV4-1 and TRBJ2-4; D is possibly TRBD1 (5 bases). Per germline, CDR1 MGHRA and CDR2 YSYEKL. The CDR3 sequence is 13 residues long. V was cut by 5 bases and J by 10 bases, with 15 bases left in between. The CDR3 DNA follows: TGCGCCAGCAGCTCGCTCGACAGTAGTATTCAGTACTTC. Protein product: CASSSLDSSIQYF.

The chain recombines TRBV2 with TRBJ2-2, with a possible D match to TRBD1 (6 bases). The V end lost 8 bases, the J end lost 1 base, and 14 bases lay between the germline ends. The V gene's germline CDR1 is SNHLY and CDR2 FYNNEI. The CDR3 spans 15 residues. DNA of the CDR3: TGTGCCAGCTGCAACCAGGGGCTGAACACCGGGGAGCTGTTTTTT. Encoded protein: CASCNQGLNTGELFF.

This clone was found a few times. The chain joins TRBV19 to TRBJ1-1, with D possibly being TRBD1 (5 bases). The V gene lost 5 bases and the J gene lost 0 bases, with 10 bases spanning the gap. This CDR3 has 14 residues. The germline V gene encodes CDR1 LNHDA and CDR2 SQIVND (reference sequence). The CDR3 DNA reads TGTGCCAGTAGTGACAGAAGCATGAACACTGAAGCTTTCTTT. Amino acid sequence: CASSDRSMNTEAFF.

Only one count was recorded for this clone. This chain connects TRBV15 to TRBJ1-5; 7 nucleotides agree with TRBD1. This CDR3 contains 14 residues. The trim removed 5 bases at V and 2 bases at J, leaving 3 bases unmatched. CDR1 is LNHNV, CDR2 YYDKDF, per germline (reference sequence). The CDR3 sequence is CATSPQGGNQPQHF. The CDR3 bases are TGTGCCACCAGCCCCCAGGGGGGCAATCAGCCCCAGCATTTT.

The CDR3, as DNA: TGCGCCAGCAGCTTCATAGCGGGAGGGCCTCCGTCTGAGCAGTTCTTC. This sequence encodes CASSFIAGGPPSEQFF. The rearrangement uses TRBV5-1 and TRBJ2-1; 11 nucleotides agree with TRBD2. V trimming: 2 bases; J trimming: 9 bases; junction bases outside the gene matches: 10. The CDR3 is made up of 16 amino acids. Germline V gene sequence: CDR1 SGHRS, CDR2 YFSETQ. Full variable domain (rest looked up from reference TRBV5-1 and TRBJ2-1): KAGVTQTPRYLIKTRGQQVTLSCSPISGHRSVSWYQQTPGQGLQFLFEYFSETQRNKGNFPGRFSGRQFSNSRSEMNVSTLELGDSALYLCASSFIAGGPPSEQFFGPGTRLTVL.